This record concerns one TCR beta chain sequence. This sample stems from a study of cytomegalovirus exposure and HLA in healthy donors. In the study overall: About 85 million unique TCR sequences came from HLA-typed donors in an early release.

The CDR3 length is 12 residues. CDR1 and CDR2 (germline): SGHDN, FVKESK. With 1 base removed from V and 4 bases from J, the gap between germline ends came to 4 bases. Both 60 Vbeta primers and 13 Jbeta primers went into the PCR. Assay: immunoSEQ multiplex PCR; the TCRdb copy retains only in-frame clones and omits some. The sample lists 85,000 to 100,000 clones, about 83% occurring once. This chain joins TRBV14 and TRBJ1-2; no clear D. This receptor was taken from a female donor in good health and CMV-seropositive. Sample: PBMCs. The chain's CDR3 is CASSQASYGYTF. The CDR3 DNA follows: TGTGCCAGCAGCCAAGCCTCCTATGGCTACACCTTC.